The rows below give T cell receptor beta chains drawn from one sample of a study of post-analysis software for immune sequencing data. TCRdb processed the PCR reads anew with MiXCR; each CDR3 protein has one entry. Counted here are about 760,000 distinct CDR3 sequences, roughly 27% occurring once; the ten biggest clones make up under 0.7%. Sequenced sample: blood. These receptors all come from a girl between 5 and 17 years old with multiple sclerosis. Each CDR3 is given with its conserved first and last residue. Fields, in order: clone size, J gene, V gene, D gene, CDR3 DNA, CDR3 protein. A D gene is named only where the DNA matches it firmly. The size of a clone is reported for some rows only, either as once, few or many, or as a class for expanded clones.

size: few
J: TRBJ2-2
V: TRBV20-1
D: .
DNA: TGCAGTGCCTCCTACCTAACCGGGGGCACCGGGGAGCTGTTTTTT
CDR3: CSASYLTGGTGELFF

size: .
J: TRBJ1-5
V: TRBV29-1
D: .
DNA: TGCAGCGTCAGGGACGGAGGCAATCACCCCCAGCATTTT
CDR3: CSVRDGGNHPQHF

size: few
J: TRBJ2-3
V: TRBV7-8
D: TRBD1
DNA: TGTGCCAGCAGCAACCTACAGGGGGCACGGCCCTCAGATACGCAGTATTTT
CDR3: CASSNLQGARPSDTQYF

size: .
J: TRBJ1-5
V: TRBV10-3
D: TRBD1
DNA: TGTGCCATCAGTGATTTGGGCAGGGGGCATCAGCCCCAGCATTTT
CDR3: CAISDLGRGHQPQHF

size: .
J: TRBJ2-7
V: TRBV11-2
D: .
DNA: TGTGCCAGCAGCGCCCGACAGATACTATCCTCCTACGAGCAGTACTTC
CDR3: CASSARQILSSYEQYF

size: .
J: TRBJ2-3
V: TRBV9
D: .
DNA: TGTGCCAGCAGCCCGCAGGGGTTTGCAGATACGCAGTATTTT
CDR3: CASSPQGFADTQYF

size: few
J: TRBJ2-3
V: TRBV5-1
D: TRBD2
DNA: TGCGCCAGCAGCTTGGGAGCGGGGAGGAACACAGATACGCAGTATTTT
CDR3: CASSLGAGRNTDTQYF

size: few
J: TRBJ2-5
V: TRBV3-1
D: .
DNA: TGTGCCAGCAGCCCAGGAGTCGGCGGACAAGAGACCCAGTACTTC
CDR3: CASSPGVGGQETQYF

size: .
J: TRBJ2-1
V: TRBV3-1
D: .
DNA: TGTGCCAGCACCACGGGGCCCACCCTAGGTGAGCAGTTCTTC
CDR3: CASTTGPTLGEQFF

size: .
J: TRBJ1-1
V: TRBV5-1
D: .
DNA: TGCGCCAGCAGCACAACCACAGGATCTTCCTGGGCTGAAGCTTTCTTT
CDR3: CASSTTTGSSWAEAFF

size: .
J: TRBJ1-2
V: TRBV20-1
D: TRBD1
DNA: TGCAGTGCGGGCGGGACAGGGTATGGCTACACCTTC
CDR3: CSAGGTGYGYTF

size: few
J: TRBJ2-5
V: TRBV2
D: TRBD1
DNA: TGTGCCAGCAGTCAGGACAGGAGTCGGGAGACCCAGTACTTC
CDR3: CASSQDRSRETQYF

size: .
J: TRBJ1-2
V: TRBV7-9
D: .
DNA: TGTGCCAGCAGCCCAAGGGCAGCTACTTATGGCTACACCTTC
CDR3: CASSPRAATYGYTF

size: few
J: TRBJ2-3
V: TRBV25-1
D: TRBD2
DNA: TGTGCCAGCAGTGGTCGACTAGCGGGAGTAACAGATACGCAGTATTTT
CDR3: CASSGRLAGVTDTQYF

size: .
J: TRBJ1-1
V: TRBV27
D: .
DNA: TGTGCCAGCAGTTTCGTGAAGGTTACAGGTATTACTGAAGCTTTCTTT
CDR3: CASSFVKVTGITEAFF

size: .
J: TRBJ1-5
V: TRBV20-1
D: .
DNA: TGCAGTGCTAGAAAGGGTTTGGGGGGCAATCAGCCCCAGCATTTT
CDR3: CSARKGLGGNQPQHF

size: .
J: TRBJ2-1
V: TRBV20-1
D: TRBD2
DNA: TGCAGTGCTACGGGAGGTACTTACAATGAGCAGTTCTTC
CDR3: CSATGGTYNEQFF

size: .
J: TRBJ2-3
V: TRBV4-3
D: .
DNA: TGCGCCAGCAGCCAAGAAGGCGACAGCACAGATACGCAGTATTTT
CDR3: CASSQEGDSTDTQYF

size: once
J: TRBJ2-7
V: TRBV29-1
D: .
DNA: TGCAGCGTTCAACGCGGAGATTCCTACGAGCAGTACTTC
CDR3: CSVQRGDSYEQYF

size: .
J: TRBJ2-1
V: TRBV20-1
D: .
DNA: TGCAGTGCTGAGAGGCCTGGGGGCGCCTACAATGAGCAGTTCTTC
CDR3: CSAERPGGAYNEQFF

size: few
J: TRBJ1-5
V: TRBV7-2
D: TRBD1
DNA: TGTGCCAGCAGCTTAACGCGAGACAGGGGACAGCCCCAGCATTTT
CDR3: CASSLTRDRGQPQHF

size: .
J: TRBJ2-7
V: TRBV7-2
D: .
DNA: TGTGCCAGCAGCTTAGAACACGGGACACTGTACGAGCAGTACTTC
CDR3: CASSLEHGTLYEQYF

size: .
J: TRBJ1-2
V: TRBV12-3/TRBV12-4
D: TRBD1
DNA: TGTGCCAGCAGTGGGACAGGGGCCCCAGCTAACTATGGCTACACCTTC
CDR3: CASSGTGAPANYGYTF

size: .
J: TRBJ2-1
V: TRBV7-2
D: TRBD2
DNA: TGTACCAGCAGCTTATTACCGGAGCGGGGGTACTCCTACAATGAGCAGTTCTTC
CDR3: CTSSLLPERGYSYNEQFF

size: .
J: TRBJ2-3
V: TRBV29-1
D: .
DNA: TGCAGCGTCCATCCGGGAGATACGCAGTATTTT
CDR3: CSVHPGDTQYF

size: .
J: TRBJ2-5
V: TRBV6-5
D: .
DNA: TGTGCCAGCAGTTCTCGGAGAGGAGAGACCCAGTACTTC
CDR3: CASSSRRGETQYF

size: once
J: TRBJ2-7
V: TRBV15
D: .
DNA: TGTGCCACCAGCAGACATCCCGGGGGGCCATACAATGAGCAGTACTTC
CDR3: CATSRHPGGPYNEQYF

size: .
J: TRBJ1-1
V: TRBV5-1
D: TRBD1
DNA: TGCGCCAGCAGCACTGCGGGACAGGGGAACACTGAAGCTTTCTTT
CDR3: CASSTAGQGNTEAFF

size: few
J: TRBJ1-1
V: TRBV20-1
D: TRBD1
DNA: TGCAGTGCTAGGGGAGGACAGGTGAACACTGAAGCTTTCTTT
CDR3: CSARGGQVNTEAFF

size: .
J: TRBJ2-6
V: TRBV24-1
D: .
DNA: TGTGCCACCCAGACGATACCATCTCCCAGCGTCCTGACTTTC
CDR3: CATQTIPSPSVLTF

size: many
J: TRBJ2-7
V: TRBV9
D: .
DNA: TGTGCCAGCAGCCTTAGGCCTTGGTACGAGCAGTACTTC
CDR3: CASSLRPWYEQYF

size: .
J: TRBJ2-3
V: TRBV3-1
D: .
DNA: TGTGCCAGCAGCCAAGGCTTCAGGGGTAGCAATCAGCCCCAGTATTTT
CDR3: CASSQGFRGSNQPQYF

size: .
J: TRBJ2-2
V: TRBV6-5
D: .
DNA: TGTGCCAGCAGTAGAACACGTGGCACCGGGGAGCTGTTTTTT
CDR3: CASSRTRGTGELFF

size: once
J: TRBJ2-3
V: TRBV6-4
D: .
DNA: TGTGCCAGCAGTGACAGGGGCGACCTGCAGTATTTT
CDR3: CASSDRGDLQYF

size: few
J: TRBJ2-7
V: TRBV20-1
D: TRBD2
DNA: TGCAGTGGAGAAGCGGGACTGAAAATCTACGAGCAGTACTTC
CDR3: CSGEAGLKIYEQYF

size: .
J: TRBJ2-7
V: TRBV20-1
D: .
DNA: TGCAGTGCTCGCGCCACCGACTACGAGCAGTACTTC
CDR3: CSARATDYEQYF

size: few
J: TRBJ2-1
V: TRBV27
D: .
DNA: TGTGCCAGCAGTTTATCGACCAATGAGCAGTTCTTC
CDR3: CASSLSTNEQFF

size: .
J: TRBJ2-3
V: TRBV7-2
D: TRBD1
DNA: TGTGCCGGCAACGACAGGGGGCGTTACGATACGCAGTATTTT
CDR3: CAGNDRGRYDTQYF

size: .
J: TRBJ1-5
V: TRBV6-2/TRBV6-3
D: TRBD1
DNA: TGTGCCAGCAGTTACCAGGGGGGACAGCCCCAGCATTTT
CDR3: CASSYQGGQPQHF

size: many
J: TRBJ2-6
V: TRBV6-2/TRBV6-3
D: .
DNA: TGTGCCAGCAGCCCAGGCGGCTCTGGGGCCAACGTCCTGACTTTC
CDR3: CASSPGGSGANVLTF

size: once
J: TRBJ2-1
V: TRBV28
D: TRBD2
DNA: TGTGCCAGCAGCATAGCGGGGAGAGGGCTATATGAGCAGTTCTTC
CDR3: CASSIAGRGLYEQFF

size: .
J: TRBJ1-5
V: TRBV29-1
D: .
DNA: TGCAGCGCCTCTGCCTCTTCAGCGAATACGCAGCATTTT
CDR3: CSASASSANTQHF

size: few
J: TRBJ2-1
V: TRBV5-1
D: .
DNA: TGCGCCAGCAGCTTAGGGGGACAAAATGAGCAGTTCTTC
CDR3: CASSLGGQNEQFF

size: .
J: TRBJ2-3
V: TRBV20-1
D: .
DNA: TGCAGTGCTAGAGTTGGGGCTCGTGGTACGCAGTATTTT
CDR3: CSARVGARGTQYF

size: .
J: TRBJ1-6
V: TRBV12-3/TRBV12-4
D: .
DNA: TGTGCCAGCAGGGAAACCTTGGGTTCACCCCTCCACTTT
CDR3: CASRETLGSPLHF